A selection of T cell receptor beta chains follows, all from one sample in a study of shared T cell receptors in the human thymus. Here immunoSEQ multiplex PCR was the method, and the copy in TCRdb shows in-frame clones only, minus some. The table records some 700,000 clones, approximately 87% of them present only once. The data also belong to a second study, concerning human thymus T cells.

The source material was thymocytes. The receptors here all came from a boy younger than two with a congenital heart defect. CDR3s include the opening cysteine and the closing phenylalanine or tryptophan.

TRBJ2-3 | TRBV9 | CASSGRGGPDTQYF
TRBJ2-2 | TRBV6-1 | CASREFQGTGELFF
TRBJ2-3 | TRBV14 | CASSFHFDTQYF
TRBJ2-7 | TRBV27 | CASSSGTVSSYEQYF
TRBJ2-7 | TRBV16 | CASSQSIPVSYEQYF
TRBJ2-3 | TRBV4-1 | CASSQYIGTGGTDTQYF
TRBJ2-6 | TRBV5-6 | CASSLVQFSGANVLTF
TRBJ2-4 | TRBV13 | CASSLAPPAGEKNIQYF
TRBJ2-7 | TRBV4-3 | CASSQDPGGRPYEQYF
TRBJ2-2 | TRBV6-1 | CASSEKASGMNTGELFF
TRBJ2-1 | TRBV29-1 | CSVLAREFYNEQFF
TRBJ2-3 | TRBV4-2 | CASSLNSTSGSTDTQYF
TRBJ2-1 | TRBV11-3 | CASSLGPSYNEQFF
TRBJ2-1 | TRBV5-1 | CASRGTGGRNNEQFF
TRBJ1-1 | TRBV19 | CASSLSREAGRATEAFF
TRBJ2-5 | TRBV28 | CASSLFTGAQETQYF
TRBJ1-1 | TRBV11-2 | CASSLGGRNTEAFF
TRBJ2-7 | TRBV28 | CASSLPLKREASYEQYF
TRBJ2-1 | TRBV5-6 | CASSLGRRLAGCYNEQFF
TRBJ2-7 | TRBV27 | CASSNSGRAGQYF
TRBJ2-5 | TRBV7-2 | CASSPHRGGAQETQYF
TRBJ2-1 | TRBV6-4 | CASSELTSGRRGWYNEQFF
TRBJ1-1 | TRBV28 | CASSPPGGRCTEAFF
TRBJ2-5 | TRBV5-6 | CASSLSRQAERETQYF
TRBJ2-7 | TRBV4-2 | CASSQERAVIGYEQYF
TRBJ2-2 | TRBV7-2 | CASSLGRTSGTAGELFF
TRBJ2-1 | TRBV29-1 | CSVGTSRLYNEQFF
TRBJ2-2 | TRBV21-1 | CASSKAGGGSNTGELFF
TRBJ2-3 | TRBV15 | CATSRDGDRGQPTDTQYF
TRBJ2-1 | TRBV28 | CASSTGVVLYNEQFF
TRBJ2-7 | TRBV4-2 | CASSHHVRTGGYEQYF
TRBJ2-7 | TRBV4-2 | CASSQDLTRRLAILYEQYF
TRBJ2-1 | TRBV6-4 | CASSELAGSYNEQFF
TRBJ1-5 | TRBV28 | CASSLWGNNQPQHF
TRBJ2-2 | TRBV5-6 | CASSFLTSGRNTGELFF
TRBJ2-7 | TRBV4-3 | CASSQEQPRTPTHSYEQYF
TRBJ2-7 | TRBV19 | CASSSHGSYEQYF
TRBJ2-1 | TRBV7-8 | CASSQASWGGDEQFF
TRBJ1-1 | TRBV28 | CASSLTVNTEAFF
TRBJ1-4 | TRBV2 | CASTERRGTNEKLFF
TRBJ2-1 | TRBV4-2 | CASSQDAPASGQIGDEQFF
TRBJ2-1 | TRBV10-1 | CASSDPPGASGYNEQFF
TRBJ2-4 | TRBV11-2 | CASSLDFTGVGKNIQYF
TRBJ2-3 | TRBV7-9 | CASSRTSGSFTDTQYF
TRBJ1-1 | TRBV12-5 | CASGWAGQGGGRAFF
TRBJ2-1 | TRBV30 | CAWSPTDFSSYNEQFF
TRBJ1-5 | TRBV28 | CASSPGRAIGNQPQHF
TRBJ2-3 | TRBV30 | CAWRDGTATQPRSKHGPDTQYF
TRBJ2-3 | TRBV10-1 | CASSEYGLAGGPTDTQYF
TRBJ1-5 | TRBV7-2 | CASSLNPMTGANQPQHF
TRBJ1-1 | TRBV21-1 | CASSKGGDRSNTEAFF
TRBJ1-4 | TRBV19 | CASSTQESEKLFF
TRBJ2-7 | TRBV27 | CASSPGLAGASYEQYF
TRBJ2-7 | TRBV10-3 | CAINVADKNSYEQYF
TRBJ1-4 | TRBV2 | CASSAASSGEKLFF
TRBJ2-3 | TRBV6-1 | CASSDLGLAGGPVTDTQYF
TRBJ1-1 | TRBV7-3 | CASSGGQGSEAFF
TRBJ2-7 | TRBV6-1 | CASSDRGSEGVPYEQYF